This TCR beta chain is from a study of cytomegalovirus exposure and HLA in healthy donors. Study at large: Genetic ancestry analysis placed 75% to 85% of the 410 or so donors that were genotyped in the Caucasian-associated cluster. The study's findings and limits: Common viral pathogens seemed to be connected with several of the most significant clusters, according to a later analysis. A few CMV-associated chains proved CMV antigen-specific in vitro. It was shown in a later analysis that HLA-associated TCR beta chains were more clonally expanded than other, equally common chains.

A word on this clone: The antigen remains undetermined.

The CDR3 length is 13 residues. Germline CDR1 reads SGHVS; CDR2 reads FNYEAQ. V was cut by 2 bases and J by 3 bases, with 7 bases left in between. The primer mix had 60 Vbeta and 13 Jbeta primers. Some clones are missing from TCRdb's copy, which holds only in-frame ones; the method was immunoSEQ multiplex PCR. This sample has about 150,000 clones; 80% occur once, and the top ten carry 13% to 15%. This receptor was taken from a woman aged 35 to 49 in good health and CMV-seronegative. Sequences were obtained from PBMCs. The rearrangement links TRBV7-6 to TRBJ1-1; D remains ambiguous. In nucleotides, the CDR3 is TGTGCCAGCAGCTTATTAACGGACACTGAAGCTTTCTTT. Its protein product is CASSLLTDTEAFF.